The 3 T cell receptor beta chains below come from one sample, sequenced in a study of tumor-infiltrating lymphocytes in primary liver carcinoma. Priming with a constant-region primer yielded TCR beta cDNA from 400 to 500 ng total RNA. Generation of the TCR beta libraries relied on three nested multiplex PCR rounds using slightly modified ARM-PCR. Investigators reported that the first two PCR rounds, at 9 to 11 cycles each, used TRBV1-TRBV30 forward primers with a C-beta reverse primer. A single record per CDR3 protein comes from TCRdb applying MiXCR to the multiplex PCR reads. The table has tens of thousands of distinct CDR3 sequences, approximately 70% seen once. Bulk tissue was left unsorted, and RNA and DNA were co-extracted from roughly 20-30 mg of it. Sequencing input: liver tumor tissue from sampling region 1. Subset denoted: tumor region T1, superior pole. The receptors shown here come from a man aged 35-49 years with primary liver carcinoma and hepatitis B virus infection.

The chain has TRBV10-2 and TRBJ2-5, with D perhaps matching TRBD1 (6 bases). The CDR3 runs to 13 residues. Germline V lookup: CDR1 WSHSY, CDR2 SAAADI. V lost 2 bases and J 4 bases, leaving 8 bases between the germline ends. The chain's CDR3 is CASSELGGETQYF. The CDR3 DNA follows: TGCGCCAGCAGTGAGCTAGGGGGAGAGACCCAGTACTTC.

The rearrangement uses TRBV11-2 and TRBJ2-7; possibly TRBD1 for D (5 bases). Trimming removed 3 bases at V and 3 bases at J, with 9 bases between. Germline V CDR1 and CDR2: SGHAT, FQNNGV. The CDR3 has 13 amino acids. The CDR3 sequence: CASSLATVYEQYF. The CDR3 region has the DNA TGTGCCAGCAGCTTGGCGACAGTCTACGAGCAGTACTTC.

The gene calls are TRBV6-2 or TRBV6-3 and TRBJ2-2; D call uncertain. With 7 bases removed from V and 5 bases from J, the gap between germline ends came to 11 bases. This CDR3 region has 13 residues. Per the germline V gene, CDR1 is MNHEY and CDR2 is SVGEGT. CDR3 protein: CASTQSGTGELFF. The CDR3 DNA sequence: TGTGCCAGCACTCAGTCCGGGACCGGGGAGCTGTTTTTT.